Listed below are T cell receptor beta chains from one sample, sequenced in a study of Ad26.COV2.S vaccination and SARS-CoV-2 variants. TCRdb's table, derived via immunoSEQ multiplex PCR, lists solely in-frame clones and lacks some. Of 400,000 to 450,000 clones detected, about 90% appear once; the ten largest clones hold around 1.7%. This specimen was peripheral blood, taken in a trial of Ad26.COV2.S vaccine versus placebo. The receptors come from a person aged 18-60 years who received the Ad26.COV2.S COVID-19 vaccine or a placebo. Each CDR3 is given with its conserved first and last residue. D genes are given only for firm matches. Not every row has a clone size; where given, it reads once, few, many or a size class.

D gene: .
J gene: TRBJ1-6
V gene: TRBV28
clone size: .
CDR3 protein: CASRDPSSYNSPLHF
CDR3 DNA: TGTGCCAGCAGAGACCCGAGCTCCTATAATTCACCCCTCCACTTT

D gene: TRBD1
J gene: TRBJ2-7
V gene: TRBV19
clone size: .
CDR3 protein: CASSPVSVRQGAYLEQYF
CDR3 DNA: TGTGCCAGTAGTCCAGTTAGCGTACGGCAGGGGGCTTATTTGGAGCAGTACTTC

D gene: .
J gene: TRBJ1-4
V gene: TRBV9
clone size: .
CDR3 protein: CASSVTGTPLRNEKLFF
CDR3 DNA: TGTGCCAGCAGCGTAACGGGGACACCATTAAGAAATGAAAAACTGTTTTTT

D gene: .
J gene: TRBJ1-5
V gene: TRBV30
clone size: .
CDR3 protein: CAWSVGGNQPQHF
CDR3 DNA: TGTGCCTGGAGTGTTGGAGGGAATCAGCCCCAGCATTTT

D gene: .
J gene: TRBJ2-7
V gene: TRBV4-1
clone size: .
CDR3 protein: CASSQVTLGRDEQYF
CDR3 DNA: TGCGCCAGCAGCCAAGTCACCTTGGGGAGAGACGAGCAGTACTTC

D gene: .
J gene: TRBJ1-4
V gene: TRBV11-3
clone size: .
CDR3 protein: CASSLVAGLKRKLFF
CDR3 DNA: TGTGCCAGCAGCTTAGTCGCGGGTCTGAAGCGAAAACTGTTTTTT

D gene: .
J gene: TRBJ1-1
V gene: TRBV28
clone size: once
CDR3 protein: CASNQPLTEAFF
CDR3 DNA: TGTGCCAGCAATCAACCTCTAACTGAAGCTTTCTTT

D gene: .
J gene: TRBJ2-6
V gene: TRBV28
clone size: .
CDR3 protein: CASSLIHRGAGANVLTF
CDR3 DNA: TGTGCCAGCAGTTTAATTCACCGGGGGGCCGGGGCCAACGTCCTGACTTTC

D gene: .
J gene: TRBJ2-1
V gene: TRBV3-1/TRBV3-2
clone size: few
CDR3 protein: CASMSSPTYNEQFF
CDR3 DNA: TGTGCCAGCATGTCTTCACCGACCTACAATGAGCAGTTCTTC

D gene: .
J gene: TRBJ1-6
V gene: TRBV6-5
clone size: .
CDR3 protein: CASGWGRAYSPLHF
CDR3 DNA: TGTGCCAGCGGCTGGGGCAGGGCTTATTCACCCCTCCACTTT

D gene: TRBD2
J gene: TRBJ2-7
V gene: TRBV7-8
clone size: .
CDR3 protein: CASSLVAGGGGEQYF
CDR3 DNA: TGTGCCAGCAGCTTAGTGGCGGGGGGCGGTGGGGAGCAGTACTTC

D gene: .
J gene: TRBJ1-3
V gene: TRBV7-2
clone size: .
CDR3 protein: CASSFGPASGNTIYF
CDR3 DNA: TGTGCCAGCAGCTTTGGACCCGCCTCTGGAAACACCATATATTTT

D gene: .
J gene: TRBJ2-7
V gene: TRBV18
clone size: once
CDR3 protein: CASSPTSGEQYF
CDR3 DNA: TGTGCCAGCTCACCGACGTCTGGCGAGCAGTACTTC

D gene: .
J gene: TRBJ1-6
V gene: TRBV5-1
clone size: .
CDR3 protein: CASSLEGYNSPLHF
CDR3 DNA: TGCGCCAGCAGCTTGGAGGGTTATAATTCACCCCTCCACTTT

D gene: .
J gene: TRBJ2-7
V gene: TRBV7-9
clone size: .
CDR3 protein: CASSLESDTYEQYF
CDR3 DNA: TGTGCCAGCAGCTTAGAAAGCGACACTTACGAGCAGTACTTC

D gene: TRBD2
J gene: TRBJ2-3
V gene: TRBV5-1
clone size: .
CDR3 protein: CASSRGTSGEDTQYF
CDR3 DNA: TGCGCCAGCAGCAGAGGGACTAGCGGGGAGGATACGCAGTATTTT

D gene: .
J gene: TRBJ1-6
V gene: TRBV12-3/TRBV12-4
clone size: few
CDR3 protein: CASSLGVGSPLHF
CDR3 DNA: TGTGCCAGCAGTTTAGGGGTAGGGTCACCCCTCCACTTT

D gene: .
J gene: TRBJ1-3
V gene: TRBV30
clone size: once
CDR3 protein: CAWSVPNTIYF
CDR3 DNA: TGTGCCTGGAGTGTACCAAACACCATATATTTT

D gene: TRBD1
J gene: TRBJ1-1
V gene: TRBV30
clone size: .
CDR3 protein: CAWSDFGTESDTEAFF
CDR3 DNA: TGTGCCTGGAGTGATTTTGGGACAGAGTCGGACACTGAAGCTTTCTTT

D gene: .
J gene: TRBJ2-7
V gene: TRBV6-2/TRBV6-3
clone size: once
CDR3 protein: CASSYTSIHEQYF
CDR3 DNA: TGTGCCAGCAGTTATACTAGCATCCACGAGCAGTACTTC

D gene: .
J gene: TRBJ2-7
V gene: TRBV29-1
clone size: .
CDR3 protein: CSVEGDENEQYF
CDR3 DNA: TGCAGCGTTGAAGGGGACGAAAACGAGCAGTACTTC

D gene: .
J gene: TRBJ1-6
V gene: TRBV25-1
clone size: .
CDR3 protein: CASSEFEADNSPLHF
CDR3 DNA: TGTGCCAGCAGTGAATTTGAGGCGGATAATTCACCCCTCCACTTT

D gene: TRBD2
J gene: TRBJ2-5
V gene: TRBV4-1
clone size: once
CDR3 protein: CASSQDGLAGGRETQYF
CDR3 DNA: TGCGCCAGCAGCCAGGACGGACTAGCGGGGGGCAGGGAGACCCAGTACTTC

D gene: TRBD1
J gene: TRBJ1-4
V gene: TRBV27
clone size: .
CDR3 protein: CASSLRHQGAREKLFF
CDR3 DNA: TGTGCCAGCAGTTTACGCCACCAGGGGGCCCGGGAAAAACTGTTTTTT

D gene: TRBD1
J gene: TRBJ1-2
V gene: TRBV29-1
clone size: .
CDR3 protein: CSVEGQGGDRNYGYTF
CDR3 DNA: TGCAGCGTTGAGGGACAGGGTGGCGATCGCAACTATGGCTACACCTTC

D gene: .
J gene: TRBJ1-2
V gene: TRBV19
clone size: .
CDR3 protein: CASTPPSYGYTF
CDR3 DNA: TGTGCCAGTACCCCCCCGAGCTATGGCTACACCTTC

D gene: .
J gene: TRBJ1-1
V gene: TRBV30
clone size: .
CDR3 protein: CAWSWGENTEAFF
CDR3 DNA: TGTGCCTGGAGTTGGGGAGAGAACACTGAAGCTTTCTTT

D gene: TRBD1
J gene: TRBJ2-7
V gene: TRBV7-9
clone size: .
CDR3 protein: CASSFGTGAYEQYF
CDR3 DNA: TGTGCCAGCAGCTTTGGGACAGGTGCCTACGAGCAGTACTTC

D gene: .
J gene: TRBJ2-1
V gene: TRBV2
clone size: .
CDR3 protein: CASSEGGALVNEQFF
CDR3 DNA: TGTGCCAGCAGTGAGGGGGGGGCGTTAGTCAATGAGCAGTTCTTC

D gene: TRBD1
J gene: TRBJ2-4
V gene: TRBV28
clone size: .
CDR3 protein: CASSPTGKKNIQYF
CDR3 DNA: TGTGCCAGCAGCCCGACAGGGAAAAAAAACATTCAGTACTTC

D gene: TRBD1
J gene: TRBJ1-4
V gene: TRBV2
clone size: .
CDR3 protein: CASRRSTGAGEKLFF
CDR3 DNA: TGTGCCAGCAGGCGCTCGACAGGGGCTGGCGAAAAACTGTTTTTT

D gene: TRBD2
J gene: TRBJ2-1
V gene: TRBV18
clone size: .
CDR3 protein: CASSPAGTSGGSYNEQFF
CDR3 DNA: TGTGCCAGCTCACCAGCTGGGACTAGCGGGGGCTCCTACAATGAGCAGTTCTTC

D gene: .
J gene: TRBJ2-1
V gene: TRBV3-1/TRBV3-2
clone size: .
CDR3 protein: CASSQKGVGYNEQFF
CDR3 DNA: TGTGCCAGCAGCCAAAAGGGGGTTGGCTACAATGAGCAGTTCTTC

D gene: TRBD2
J gene: TRBJ2-5
V gene: TRBV19
clone size: .
CDR3 protein: CASSRTSGQPQETQYF
CDR3 DNA: TGTGCCAGTAGTAGGACTAGCGGCCAACCTCAAGAGACCCAGTACTTC

D gene: .
J gene: TRBJ2-2
V gene: TRBV7-9
clone size: .
CDR3 protein: CASSLELGTGELFF
CDR3 DNA: TGTGCCAGCAGCTTGGAACTCGGAACCGGGGAGCTGTTTTTT

D gene: .
J gene: TRBJ1-2
V gene: TRBV19
clone size: .
CDR3 protein: CASSIGGSLSRPTNYGYTF
CDR3 DNA: TGTGCCAGTAGTATAGGGGGCAGCTTAAGTCGACCTACTAACTATGGCTACACCTTC

D gene: TRBD1
J gene: TRBJ1-2
V gene: TRBV6-1
clone size: .
CDR3 protein: CASSEVEGAGYGYTF
CDR3 DNA: TGTGCCAGCAGTGAAGTGGAGGGGGCGGGCTATGGCTACACCTTC

D gene: .
J gene: TRBJ1-1
V gene: TRBV6-5
clone size: .
CDR3 protein: CASSSQGYTEAFF
CDR3 DNA: TGTGCCAGCAGTTCCCAGGGGTACACTGAAGCTTTCTTT